This T cell receptor (beta chain) appears in the sequencing data of a study of yellow fever vaccine responses in identical twins. Notes on the study in general: As reported, the vaccine T cell response of twins seemed partly convergent and partly personalized.

TCRdb re-analysed the RT-PCR reads in MiXCR, keeping a single row per CDR3 protein. The table shows some 5,900 distinct CDR3 sequences, with approximately 80% occurring only once. CDR3 length equals 16 residues. With V trimmed by 1 base and J by 5 bases, 10 bases remained unmatched. Germline values: CDR1 MDHEN, CDR2 SYDVKM. Concerning this clonotype itself: Its specificity is unknown.

The chain uses TRBV28 and TRBJ1-1, with 7 bases matching TRBD1. This sequence originates from a woman under 30 who received the yellow fever vaccine. The sequenced sample was T cells from blood (PBMCs), unsorted or a sorted subset (not recorded which), obtained before or after yellow fever vaccination (not recorded which). CDR3 sequence: CASSLFWQGGGTEAFF. The DNA of the CDR3 is TGTGCCAGCAGTTTATTTTGGCAGGGGGGAGGGACTGAAGCTTTCTTT.